One and the same sample provided the 3 T cell receptor beta chains below, sequenced in a study of Ad26.COV2.S vaccination and SARS-CoV-2 variants. Described treatment: some 20 received Ad26.COV2.S at low or high dose, single or two shots; roughly 5 received placebo; per-sample allocation not given. Samples came from day 63 after the first vaccine or placebo injection. Sequencing was performed with immunoSEQ multiplex PCR; in TCRdb, only in-frame clones are kept and a portion is missing. The sample records about 400,000 clones, approximately 91% being singletons. The starting material was peripheral blood, obtained in a trial of Ad26.COV2.S vaccine versus placebo. The receptor source for this set is a person between 18 and 59 years old who received the Ad26.COV2.S COVID-19 vaccine or a placebo.

J is TRBJ2-1 and V is TRBV12-5; 8 nucleotides agree with TRBD2. CDR3 length: 14 amino acids. The germline V gene has CDR1 LGHNT and CDR2 FRNRAP. V lost 6 bases and J lost 4; bases outside the gene matches: 5. The CDR3 spells CASGDGGAYNEQFF. CDR3 coding DNA: TGTGCTAGTGGGGACGGGGGGGCATACAATGAGCAGTTCTTC. The variable domain in full, with the rest retrieved from reference TRBV12-5 and TRBJ2-1, is DARVTQTPRHKVTEMGQEVTMRCQPILGHNTVFWYRQTMMQGLELLAYFRNRAPLDDSGMPKDRFSAEMPDATLATLKIQPSEPRDSAVYFCASGDGGAYNEQFFGPGTRLTVL.

The CDR3: CASSLEGPNSPLHF. The DNA for the CDR3 is TGTGCCAGCAGTTTAGAGGGACCTAATTCACCCCTCCACTTT. The J gene is TRBJ1-6, the V gene TRBV28; D may be TRBD1 (5 bases). The CDR3 sequence is 14 residues long. Trimming removed 2 bases at V and 6 bases at J, with 8 bases between. Germline CDR1 and CDR2: MDHEN and SYDVKM.

The chain uses TRBV9 and TRBJ2-1, with a weak D call TRBD1 (6 bases). Deletions cut 4 bases from V and 5 bases from J, with 13 bases between. Germline CDR1 is SGDLS and CDR2 is YYNGEE. This CDR3 contains 14 residues. CDR3 residues: CASSFRWTDNEQFF. The DNA of the CDR3 is TGTGCCAGCAGCTTCAGATGGACAGACAATGAGCAGTTCTTC.